This TCR beta chain was profiled in a study of regulatory T cells in long-lasting Graves disease. Building of the TCR beta libraries involved iRepertoire HTBI primers and Arm-PCR of CDR3 regions. TCRdb called the multiplex PCR reads again in MiXCR, with one record for every CDR3 protein. The table includes more than 450,000 distinct CDR3 sequences, around 15% detected once. This clonotype has a handful of counts. Germline CDR1 is DFQATT and CDR2 is SNEGSKA (reference sequence). J was trimmed by 6 bases and V by 2 bases; bases with no gene match: 8. This CDR3 contains 14 residues. Time point meaning: newly diagnosed GD, antithyroid drugs for less than 3 months. PBMC RNA was the source of the TCR library. In addition, the sample was reused for a study of T cells in Graves' hyperthyroidism and ophthalmopathy. That study reports: A patient was excluded if there was uncontrolled infection, other autoimmune disease, pregnancy or lactation. HTBI primers drove first-round RT-PCR of the TCR CDR3. Most thyroid clonotypes that were expanded above 0.001 also turned up in blood. By a 13 V-J model, ophthalmopathy was set apart from stable hyperthyroidism.

This sample comprised peripheral blood mononuclear cells (PBMCs), obtained at new diagnosis, from a patient treated with antithyroid drugs. This clonotype was sampled from a man in his forties with Graves disease. The rearrangement links TRBV20-1 to TRBJ1-2; 8 bases map to TRBD1. The CDR3 nucleotides read TGCAGTGCTAGATCACGGATACAGGGGGATGGCTACACCTTC. This encodes CSARSRIQGDGYTF.